This T cell receptor beta chain derives from a study of tumor-infiltrating lymphocytes in primary liver carcinoma. General study findings and limits: In tumor-adjacent and tumor-blood pairs, overlap was lower than in tumor region pairs.

CDR3 size: 17 residues. From germline, CDR1 is SEHNR and CDR2 FQNEAQ (reference sequence). A primer in the constant region served to generate TCR beta cDNA from about 470 ng of total RNA. Libraries for TCR beta were built through three nested multiplex PCR rounds, which together made up a slightly modified ARM-PCR procedure. Researchers ran the first two PCR rounds for roughly 10 cycles each with TRBV1-TRBV30 forward primers and a C-beta reverse primer. TCRdb ran MiXCR on the multiplex PCR reads and lists one entry per CDR3 protein. Here the sample spans about 120,000 distinct CDR3 sequences, approximately 71% being singletons. As concerns this clonotype: Antigen specificity is unknown. One end of the junction varies from germline; a read error may be responsible.

Co-extraction of both nucleic acids (RNA and DNA) used roughly 18-34 mg of unsorted bulk tissue. Patients underwent surgical resection for primary liver carcinoma. This rearrangement joins TRBV7-9 to TRBJ2-5, with 10 bases lining up with TRBD2. Sequenced sample: tumor-adjacent normal liver tissue. The receptor was derived from a woman aged 60-75 years with primary liver carcinoma and hepatitis B virus infection. The CDR3 nucleotides read TGTGCCAACAGCCAGTCACATCCGGGACTAGCGCAAGAGACCCAGTACTTC. Translation gives CANSQSHPGLAQETQYF.